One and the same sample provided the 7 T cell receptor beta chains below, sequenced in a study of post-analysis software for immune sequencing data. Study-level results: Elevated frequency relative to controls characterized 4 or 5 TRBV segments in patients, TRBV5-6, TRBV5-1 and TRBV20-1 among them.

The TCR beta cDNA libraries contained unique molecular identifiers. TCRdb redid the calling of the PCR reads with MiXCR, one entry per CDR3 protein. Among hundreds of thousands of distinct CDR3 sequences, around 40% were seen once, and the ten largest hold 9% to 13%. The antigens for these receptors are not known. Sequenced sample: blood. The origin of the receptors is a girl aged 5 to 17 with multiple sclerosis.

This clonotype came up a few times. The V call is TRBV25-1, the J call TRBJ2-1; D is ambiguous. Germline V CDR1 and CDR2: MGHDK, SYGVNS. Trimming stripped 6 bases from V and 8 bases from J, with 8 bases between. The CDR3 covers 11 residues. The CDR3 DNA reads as TGTGCCAGCAGGACTTTCGATGAGCAGTTCTTC. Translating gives CASRTFDEQFF.

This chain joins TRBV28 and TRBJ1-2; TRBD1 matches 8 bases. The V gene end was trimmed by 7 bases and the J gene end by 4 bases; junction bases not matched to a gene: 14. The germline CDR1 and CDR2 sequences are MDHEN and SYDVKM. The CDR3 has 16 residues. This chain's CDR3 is CASTGAGGFDSYGYTF. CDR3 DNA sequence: TGTGCCAGCACCGGAGCAGGGGGCTTTGATAGCTATGGCTACACCTTC.

CDR3 bases: TGCAGTGCTAGAGATCATGGTAGCGACATTCCCCTAGCCAAAAACATTCAGTACTTC. Translation: CSARDHGSDIPLAKNIQYF. The chain carries TRBV20-1 and TRBJ2-4; TRBD2 is a possible D gene (5 bases). The CDR3 is 19 residues long. V lost 0 bases and J 0 bases, leaving 21 bases between the germline ends. Germline V gene data show CDR1 as DFQATT and CDR2 as SNEGSKA (reference sequence).

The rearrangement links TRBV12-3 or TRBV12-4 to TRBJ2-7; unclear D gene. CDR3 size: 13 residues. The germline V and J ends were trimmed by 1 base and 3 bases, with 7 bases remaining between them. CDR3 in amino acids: CASSLEVSYEQYF. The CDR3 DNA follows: TGTGCCAGCAGTTTAGAGGTCAGCTACGAGCAGTACTTC.

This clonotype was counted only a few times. In DNA form, the CDR3 reads TGCGCCAGCAGCCAAGATCGACGGTATAATTCACCCCTCCACTTT. Translation gives CASSQDRRYNSPLHF. This chain links TRBV4-3 with TRBJ1-6; unclear D gene. The germline V and J ends were trimmed by 0 bases and 4 bases, with 7 bases remaining between them. Looked up from germline, CDR1 is LGHNA and CDR2 is YSLEER. CDR3 length: 15 amino acids.

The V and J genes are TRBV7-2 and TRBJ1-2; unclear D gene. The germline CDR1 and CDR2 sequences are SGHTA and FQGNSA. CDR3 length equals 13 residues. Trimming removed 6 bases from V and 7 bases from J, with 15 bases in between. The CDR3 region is CASSSDGWGGYTF. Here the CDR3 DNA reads TGTGCCAGCAGTTCCGATGGCTGGGGTGGCTACACCTTC.

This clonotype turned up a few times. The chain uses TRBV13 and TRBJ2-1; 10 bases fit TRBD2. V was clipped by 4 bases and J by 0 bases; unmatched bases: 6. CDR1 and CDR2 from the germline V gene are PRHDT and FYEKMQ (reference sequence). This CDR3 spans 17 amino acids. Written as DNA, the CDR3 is TGTGCCAGCAGCTCCGGGACTAGCGAAAGCTCCTACAATGAGCAGTTCTTC. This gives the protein CASSSGTSESSYNEQFF.